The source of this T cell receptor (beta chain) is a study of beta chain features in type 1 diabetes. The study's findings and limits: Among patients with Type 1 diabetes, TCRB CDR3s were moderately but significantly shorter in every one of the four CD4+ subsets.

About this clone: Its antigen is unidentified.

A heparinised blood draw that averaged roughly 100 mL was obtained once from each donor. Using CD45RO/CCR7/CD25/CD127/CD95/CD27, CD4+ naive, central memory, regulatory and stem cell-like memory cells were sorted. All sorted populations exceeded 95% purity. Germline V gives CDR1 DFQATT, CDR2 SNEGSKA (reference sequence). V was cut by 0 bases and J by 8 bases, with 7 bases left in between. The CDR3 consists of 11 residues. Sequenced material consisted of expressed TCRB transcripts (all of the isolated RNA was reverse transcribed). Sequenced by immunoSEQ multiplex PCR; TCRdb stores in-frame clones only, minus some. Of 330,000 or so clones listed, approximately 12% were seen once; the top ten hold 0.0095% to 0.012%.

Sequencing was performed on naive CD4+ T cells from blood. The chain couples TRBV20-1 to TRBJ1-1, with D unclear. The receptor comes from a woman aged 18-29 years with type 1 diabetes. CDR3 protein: CSARDPREAFF. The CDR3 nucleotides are TGCAGTGCTAGAGATCCCCGGGAAGCTTTCTTT.